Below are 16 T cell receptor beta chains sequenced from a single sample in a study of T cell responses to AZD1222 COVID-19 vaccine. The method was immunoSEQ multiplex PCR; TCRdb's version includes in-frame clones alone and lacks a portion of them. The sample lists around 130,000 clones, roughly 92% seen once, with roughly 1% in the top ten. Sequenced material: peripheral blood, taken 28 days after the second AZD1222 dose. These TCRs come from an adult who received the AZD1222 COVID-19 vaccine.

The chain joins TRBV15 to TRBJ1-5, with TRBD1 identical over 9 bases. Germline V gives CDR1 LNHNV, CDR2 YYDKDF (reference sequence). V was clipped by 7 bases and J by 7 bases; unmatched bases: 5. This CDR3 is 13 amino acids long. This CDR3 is CATTTGGFQPQHF. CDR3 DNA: TGTGCCACCACTACAGGGGGCTTCCAGCCCCAGCATTTT.

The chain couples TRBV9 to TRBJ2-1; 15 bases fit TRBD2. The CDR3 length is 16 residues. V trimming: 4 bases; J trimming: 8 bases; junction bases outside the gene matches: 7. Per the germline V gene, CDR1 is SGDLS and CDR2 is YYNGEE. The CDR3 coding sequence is TGTGCCAGCAGCAACCTGGGACTAGCGGGAGGACATGAGCAGTTCTTC. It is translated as CASSNLGLAGGHEQFF.

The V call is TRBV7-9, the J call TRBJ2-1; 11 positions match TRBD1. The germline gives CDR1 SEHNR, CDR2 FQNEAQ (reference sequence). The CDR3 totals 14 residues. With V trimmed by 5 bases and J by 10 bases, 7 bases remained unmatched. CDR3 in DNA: TGTGCCAGCAGCCCCGGGACAGGGGGGAAAGAGCAGTTCTTC. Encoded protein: CASSPGTGGKEQFF.

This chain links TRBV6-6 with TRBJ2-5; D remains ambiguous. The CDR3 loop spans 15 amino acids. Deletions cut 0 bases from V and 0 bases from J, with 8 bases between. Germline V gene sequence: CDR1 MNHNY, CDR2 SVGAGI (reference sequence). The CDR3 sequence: CASSYSSGYQETQYF. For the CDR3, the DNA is TGTGCCAGCAGTTACTCTTCCGGTTACCAAGAGACCCAGTACTTC.

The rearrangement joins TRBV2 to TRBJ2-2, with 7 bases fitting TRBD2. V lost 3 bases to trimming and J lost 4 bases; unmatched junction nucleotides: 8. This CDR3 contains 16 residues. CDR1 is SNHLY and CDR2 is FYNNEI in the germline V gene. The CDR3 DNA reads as TGTGCCAGCAGTGAGTCGCGGGGGAGGGCCACCGGGGAGCTGTTTTTT. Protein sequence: CASSESRGRATGELFF.

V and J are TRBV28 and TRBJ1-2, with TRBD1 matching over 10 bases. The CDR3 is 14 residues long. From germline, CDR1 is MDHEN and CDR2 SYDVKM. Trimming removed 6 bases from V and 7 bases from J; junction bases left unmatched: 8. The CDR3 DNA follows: TGTGCCAGCAGCTCAACCGGGACAGGGGTTGGCTACACCTTC. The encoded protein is CASSSTGTGVGYTF.

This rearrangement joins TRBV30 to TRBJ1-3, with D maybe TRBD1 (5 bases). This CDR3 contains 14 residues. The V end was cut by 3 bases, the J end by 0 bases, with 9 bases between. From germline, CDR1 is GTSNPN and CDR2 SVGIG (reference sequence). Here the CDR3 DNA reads TGTGCCTGGAGAGGGGTCCTCTCTGGAAACACCATATATTTT. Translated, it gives CAWRGVLSGNTIYF.

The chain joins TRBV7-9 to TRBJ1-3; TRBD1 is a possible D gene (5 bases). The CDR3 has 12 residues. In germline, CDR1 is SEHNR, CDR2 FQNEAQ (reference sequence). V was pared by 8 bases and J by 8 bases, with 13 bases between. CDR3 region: CASRTGGDTIYF. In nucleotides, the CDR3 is TGTGCCAGCCGTACTGGGGGTGACACCATATATTTT.

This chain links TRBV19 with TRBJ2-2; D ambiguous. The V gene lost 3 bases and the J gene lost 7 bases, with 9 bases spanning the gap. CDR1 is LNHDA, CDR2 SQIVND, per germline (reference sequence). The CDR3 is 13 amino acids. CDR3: CASSIRVGGELFF. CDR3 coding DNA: TGTGCCAGTAGTATTAGGGTAGGCGGGGAGCTGTTTTTT. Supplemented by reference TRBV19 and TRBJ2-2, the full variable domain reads DGGITQSPKYLFRKEGQNVTLSCEQNLNHDAMYWYRQDPGQGLRLIYYSQIVNDFQKGDIAEGYSVSREKKESFPLTVTSAQKNPTAFYLCASSIRVGGELFFGEGSRLTVL.

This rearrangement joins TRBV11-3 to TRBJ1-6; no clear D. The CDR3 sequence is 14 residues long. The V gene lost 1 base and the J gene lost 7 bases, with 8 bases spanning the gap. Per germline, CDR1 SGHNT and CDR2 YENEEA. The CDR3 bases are TGTGCCAGCAGCTTAGGGAGATCCAATTCACCCCTCCACTTT. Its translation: CASSLGRSNSPLHF.

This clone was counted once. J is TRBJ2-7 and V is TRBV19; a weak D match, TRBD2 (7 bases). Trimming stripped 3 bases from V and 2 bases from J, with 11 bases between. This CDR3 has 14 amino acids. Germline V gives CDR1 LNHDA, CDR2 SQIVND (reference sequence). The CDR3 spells CASSIGGRTYEQYF. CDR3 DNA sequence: TGTGCCAGTAGTATCGGGGGGCGCACCTACGAGCAGTACTTC.

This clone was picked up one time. CDR3 bases: TGTGCCAGTAGTATTTCAGGGGTTAAGAACACTGAAGCTTTCTTT. This sequence encodes CASSISGVKNTEAFF. The genes are TRBV19 and TRBJ1-1; TRBD1 might be the D (6 bases). The ends were cut back, 3 bases at V and 1 base at J, with 12 bases in the middle. Germline CDR1 and CDR2: LNHDA and SQIVND (reference sequence). CDR3 length equals 15 residues.

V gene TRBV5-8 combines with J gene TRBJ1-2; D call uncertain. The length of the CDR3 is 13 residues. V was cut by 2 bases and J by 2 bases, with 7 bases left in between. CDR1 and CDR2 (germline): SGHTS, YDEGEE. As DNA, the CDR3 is TGTGCCAGCAGCTTTCACAAGAACTATGGCTACACCTTC. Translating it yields CASSFHKNYGYTF.

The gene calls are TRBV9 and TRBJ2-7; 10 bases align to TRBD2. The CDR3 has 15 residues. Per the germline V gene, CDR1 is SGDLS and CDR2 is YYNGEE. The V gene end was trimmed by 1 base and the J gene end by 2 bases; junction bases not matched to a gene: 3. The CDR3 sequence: CASSVTSGAPYEQYF. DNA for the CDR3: TGTGCCAGCAGCGTAACTAGCGGGGCCCCCTACGAGCAGTACTTC.

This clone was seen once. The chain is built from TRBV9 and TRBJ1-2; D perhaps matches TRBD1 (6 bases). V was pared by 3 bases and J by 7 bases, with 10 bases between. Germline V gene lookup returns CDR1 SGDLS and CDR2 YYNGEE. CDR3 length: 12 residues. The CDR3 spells CASSARGPGYTF. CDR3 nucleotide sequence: TGTGCCAGCAGCGCCAGGGGCCCTGGCTACACCTTC.

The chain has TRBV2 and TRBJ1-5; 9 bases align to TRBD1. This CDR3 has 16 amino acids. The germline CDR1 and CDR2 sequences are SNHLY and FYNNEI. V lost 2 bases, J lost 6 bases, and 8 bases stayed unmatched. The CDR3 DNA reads TGTGCCAGCAGTGAATTCACAGGGGGCGCGGGTCAGCCCCAGCATTTT. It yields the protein CASSEFTGGAGQPQHF.